These 17 T cell receptor beta chains came from one sample sequenced in a study of control samples from healthy donors and cancer patients. Clones were read by immunoSEQ multiplex PCR, and TCRdb kept only the in-frame ones, dropping some. The table lists 160,000 or so clones, over 90% of them singletons, with more than 2% in the top ten. Sequencing was carried out using blood. These receptors all come from a man aged 50 to 59 in good health.

The J gene is TRBJ1-6, the V gene TRBV12-3 or TRBV12-4; a weak D match, TRBD1 (6 bases). V shed 5 bases and J shed 7 bases, with 9 bases lying between them. This CDR3 region has 13 residues. The CDR3 loop is CASSGQQNSPLHF. The DNA for the CDR3 is TGTGCCAGCAGTGGACAGCAAAATTCACCCCTCCACTTT.

The V gene is TRBV23-1, the J gene TRBJ1-4; weak D call: TRBD1 (5 bases). TRBV23-1 falls under the ORF class, with uncertain function. The CDR3 has 17 amino acids. V lost 0 bases, J lost 6 bases, and 17 bases lay in between. CDR3 nucleotides: TGCGCCAGCAGTCAATCCGCGACGACAGCCAAGGATGAAAAACTGTTTTTT. Protein sequence: CASSQSATTAKDEKLFF.

The rearrangement uses TRBV4-1 and TRBJ2-2; no firm D call. The CDR3 length is 16 residues. Trimming left V 0 bases short and J 5 bases short, with 13 bases between. Per the germline V gene, CDR1 is MGHRA and CDR2 is YSYEKL. The CDR3 reads CASSQDIGRNTGELFF. CDR3 in DNA: TGCGCCAGCAGCCAAGATATCGGCAGGAATACCGGGGAGCTGTTTTTT.

The J gene is TRBJ2-1, the V gene TRBV4-1, with a possible D match to TRBD2 (6 bases). V lost 4 bases and J 8 bases, leaving 12 bases between the germline ends. CDR3 size: 13 residues. In germline, CDR1 is MGHRA, CDR2 YSYEKL. The CDR3 reads CASSRTGTYEQFF. The CDR3 DNA is TGCGCCAGCAGCCGGACCGGGACTTATGAGCAGTTCTTC.

This clone was observed a single time. The chain employs TRBV19 and TRBJ2-1; D unclear. The germline V gene encodes CDR1 LNHDA and CDR2 SQIVND (reference sequence). The CDR3 runs 11 residues. Trimming shortened V by 3 bases and J by 10 bases, and 7 bases separated the two germline ends. CDR3 nucleotide sequence: TGTGCCAGTAGTATTGGCTGGGAGCAGTTCTTC. Its protein is CASSIGWEQFF. The full variable domain, in which reference TRBV19 and TRBJ2-1 provide the parts outside the CDR3, is DGGITQSPKYLFRKEGQNVTLSCEQNLNHDAMYWYRQDPGQGLRLIYYSQIVNDFQKGDIAEGYSVSREKKESFPLTVTSAQKNPTAFYLCASSIGWEQFFGPGTRLTVL.

The V call is TRBV5-4, the J call TRBJ2-2; D unresolved. This CDR3 region has 14 residues. Trimming stripped 4 bases from V and 6 bases from J, with 13 bases between. Germline V lookup: CDR1 SGHNT, CDR2 YYREEE (reference sequence). CDR3 region: CASSVVSSAGELFF. Written as DNA, the CDR3 is TGTGCCAGCAGCGTCGTGAGTTCGGCCGGGGAGCTGTTTTTT. The entire variable domain, with the rest obtained from reference TRBV5-4 and TRBJ2-2, is as follows: ETGVTQSPTHLIKTRGQQVTLRCSSQSGHNTVSWYQQALGQGPQFIFQYYREEENGRGNFPPRFSGLQFPNYSSELNVNALELDDSALYLCASSVVSSAGELFFGEGSRLTVL.

This clone was counted a single time. This chain joins TRBV9 and TRBJ1-1, with TRBD1 matching over 7 bases. Germline CDR1 is SGDLS and CDR2 is YYNGEE. This CDR3 is built from 18 residues. Unmatched junction bases numbered 15, after V lost 3 bases and J lost 1 base. In nucleotides, the CDR3 is TGTGCCAGCAGCGCATCCCTTCTATCGGGACAGCGGAACACTGAAGCTTTCTTT. It translates to CASSASLLSGQRNTEAFF.

This sequence joins TRBV12-3 or TRBV12-4 and TRBJ1-1; D unclear. V lost 10 bases, J lost 2 bases, and 11 bases lay in between. The CDR3 extends over 12 amino acids. The CDR3 region is CATVVGNTEAFF. The CDR3 DNA sequence: TGTGCCACCGTTGTCGGCAACACTGAAGCTTTCTTT.

This chain connects TRBV5-1 to TRBJ2-5; D call uncertain. This CDR3 comprises 14 residues. V was shortened by 1 base and J by 2 bases, with 9 bases between the two germline ends. The germline V gene has CDR1 SGHRS and CDR2 YFSETQ. The CDR3 coding sequence is TGCGCCAGCAGCTTGAGGTGGAATCAAGAGACCCAGTACTTC. This sequence encodes CASSLRWNQETQYF.

The rearrangement joins TRBV27 to TRBJ1-2; no firm D call. The germline V and J ends were trimmed by 0 bases and 5 bases, with 7 bases remaining between them. This CDR3 is built from 13 residues. The germline V gene has CDR1 MNHEY and CDR2 SMNVEV (reference sequence). CDR3 coding DNA: TGTGCCAGCAGTTTATCCGGTTTGTATGGCTACACCTTC. Protein: CASSLSGLYGYTF.

The CDR3 nucleotides are TGTGCCAGCAGCTTAGGGTTTGGGTCCGATGAGCAGTTCTTC. Protein sequence: CASSLGFGSDEQFF. The chain uses TRBV7-9 and TRBJ2-1; D is undetermined. The CDR3 spans 14 residues. V lost 1 base and J lost 8, with 12 bases in between. Germline V gene data show CDR1 as SEHNR and CDR2 as FQNEAQ (reference sequence).

The chain uses TRBV28 and TRBJ2-1, with 9 bases aligning to TRBD2. The V segment lost 9 bases and the J segment 6 bases; nucleotides outside the gene matches: 9. The CDR3 is made up of 14 amino acids. Germline-derived CDR1 and CDR2 are MDHEN and SYDVKM. DNA of the CDR3: TGTGCCAGTGGATTAGCGGGAGTCAGCAATGAGCAGTTCTTC. Its protein product is CASGLAGVSNEQFF.

The V gene is TRBV5-8, the J gene TRBJ2-5; 9 bases align to TRBD1. Germline V gene data show CDR1 as SGHTS and CDR2 as YDEGEE. Unmatched junction bases numbered 8, after V lost 3 bases and J lost 5 bases. CDR3 length: 15 amino acids. CDR3: CASSSRGQGSETQYF. CDR3 DNA sequence: TGTGCCAGCAGCTCCCGAGGACAGGGGTCGGAGACCCAGTACTTC.

CDR3 nucleotides: TGCAGCGTTGTGGCTCCGGGACTAGCGGTTGGGGGACGCACAGATACGCAGTATTTT. Its translation is CSVVAPGLAVGGRTDTQYF. This chain connects TRBV29-1 to TRBJ2-3; TRBD2 matches at 11 bases. Losses at the gene ends were 4 bases for V and 1 base for J; bases not matched to a gene: 16. Germline CDR1 SQVTM, CDR2 ANQGSEA. This CDR3 region has 19 residues.

The V call is TRBV16, the J call TRBJ2-7, with TRBD2 matching 13 bases. V dropped 4 bases and J dropped 7; count of bases not matched to a gene: 10. Germline CDR1 KGHSY, CDR2 FQNENV. The CDR3 runs 16 residues. The CDR3 is CASSPGLAGAGWEQYF. The CDR3 DNA reads TGTGCCAGCAGCCCTGGACTAGCGGGAGCGGGATGGGAGCAGTACTTC.

V gene TRBV24-1 combines with J gene TRBJ1-3; 8 bases fit TRBD1. Trimming cost V 4 bases and J 4 bases; bases outside gene matches: 5. The CDR3 contains 15 residues. From germline, CDR1 is KGHDR and CDR2 SFDVKD. The chain's CDR3 is CATSDRTGPGNTIYF. DNA for the CDR3: TGTGCCACCAGTGACCGGACAGGGCCAGGAAACACCATATATTTT.

This sequence joins TRBV7-8 and TRBJ2-2; tentative D call: TRBD1 (6 bases). Trimming took 7 bases from V and 6 from J, leaving 12 bases between them. Looked up from germline, CDR1 is SGHVS and CDR2 is FQNEAQ. There are 13 residues in the CDR3. Here the CDR3 reads CASIRGGSGELFF. CDR3 sequence (DNA): TGTGCCAGCATTAGAGGGGGATCCGGGGAGCTGTTTTTT. Filled out from reference TRBV7-8 and TRBJ2-2, the complete variable domain reads GAGVSQSPRYKVAKRGQDVALRCDPISGHVSLFWYQQALGQGPEFLTYFQNEAQLDKSGLPSDRFFAERPEGSVSTLKIQRTQQEDSAVYLCASIRGGSGELFFGEGSRLTVL.